This T cell receptor beta chain was observed in a study of blood T cell repertoires in COVID-19. Turning to the study itself: The origin of the acute and convalescent COVID-19 samples was the United States, Italy and Spain. The analysed material was cDNA or gDNA that came from T cells, B-cell-depleted T cells, or PBMCs.

This CDR3 spans 18 amino acids. J lost 2 bases, V lost 5 bases, and 16 bases had no gene match. CDR1 and CDR2 from the germline V gene are LNHDA and SQIVND (reference sequence). In this sample, this clone turned up once. Per the authors' pipeline: For nucleated cells, counts were estimated from reference gene primer amplification. Assay: immunoSEQ multiplex PCR; the TCRdb copy retains only in-frame clones and omits some. V, J and clone size are taken as reported in that table, and D and trimming were inferred from the DNA itself. Among around 210,000 clones listed, 60% to 85% were seen once. V and J are TRBV19 and TRBJ2-3; 7 bases are shared with TRBD2. The specimen was peripheral blood. The sequence was collected from a woman aged 70 to 79 with acute or convalescent COVID-19. CDR3 sequence (DNA): TGTGCCAGTAGTGGGCGGAAACGGGACTACCTAGCCACAGATACGCAGTATTTT. It encodes CASSGRKRDYLATDTQYF.